A single sample gave rise to the 19 T cell receptor beta chains below, sequenced in a study of T cell responses to AZD1222 COVID-19 vaccine. Sequencing used immunoSEQ multiplex PCR; TCRdb keeps in-frame clones, though not all of them. This repertoire shows about 110,000 clones, about nine tenths found once; its top ten account for 7% to 9%. The sequencing here drew on peripheral blood, taken on day 0 of AZD1222 vaccination. The receptor source for this set is an adult in good health.

As concerns this clone: At one boundary the junction diverges from the germline segment, which might be a read error. J is TRBJ1-2 and V is TRBV20-1; no clear D. Germline CDR1 and CDR2: DFQATT and SNEGSKA (reference sequence). The CDR3 totals 8 residues. CDR3 nucleotides: TGCAGTGCTAGCGGGCACCACTTC. Encoded protein: CSASGHHF.

The V call is TRBV6-2 or TRBV6-3, the J call TRBJ1-1, with no clear D. Germline V gene data show CDR1 as MNHEY and CDR2 as SVGEGT. The CDR3 consists of 13 residues. With 4 bases removed from V and 1 base from J, the gap between germline ends came to 7 bases. The chain's CDR3 is CASSSHWNTEAFF. The CDR3 DNA reads as TGTGCCAGCAGTTCCCATTGGAACACTGAAGCTTTCTTT.

This clone was seen just once. This rearrangement joins TRBV5-4 to TRBJ1-2; 10 bases line up with TRBD1. Trimming removed 4 bases from V and 8 bases from J; junction bases left unmatched: 14. The CDR3 totals 16 residues. CDR1 and CDR2 (germline): SGHNT, YYREEE (reference sequence). As DNA, the CDR3 is TGTGCCAGCAGCACCCCCCAGGGACAGGGGATCCAGGGCTACACCTTC. It specifies CASSTPQGQGIQGYTF.

The CDR3 protein is CASSFGGGGRDETQYF. The CDR3 nucleotides are TGTGCCAGCAGTTTCGGGGGAGGGGGCAGGGACGAGACCCAGTACTTC. The J gene is TRBJ2-5, the V gene TRBV28; possibly TRBD1 or TRBD2 for D (7 bases each). Per the germline V gene, CDR1 is MDHEN and CDR2 is SYDVKM. This CDR3 spans 16 amino acids. Deletions cut 3 bases from V and 5 bases from J, with 19 bases between.

The J gene is TRBJ2-1, the V gene TRBV29-1; D remains unclear. Germline loops: CDR1 SQVTM, CDR2 ANQGSEA. V lost 3 bases, J lost 1 base, and 7 bases lay in between. This CDR3 spans 13 amino acids. The CDR3 DNA reads as TGCAGCGTTGACCAAGGATCCTACAATGAGCAGTTCTTC. This gives the protein CSVDQGSYNEQFF.

V usage is TRBV4-2 and J usage is TRBJ1-6, with a tentative D call TRBD1 (5 bases). Germline loops: CDR1 LGHNA, CDR2 YNFKEQ. CDR3 size: 15 residues. The ends were cut back, 1 base at V and 11 bases at J, with 15 bases in the middle. The CDR3 DNA reads TGTGCCAGCAGCCAAGCCTGGGACGGTGATGCACCCCTCCACTTT. It is translated as CASSQAWDGDAPLHF.

The chain uses TRBV5-1 and TRBJ2-7; tentative D call: TRBD2 (6 bases). The CDR3 has 14 residues. Germline CDR1 is SGHRS and CDR2 is YFSETQ. The ends were cut back, 0 bases at V and 7 bases at J, with 14 bases in the middle. CDR3 in amino acids: CASSLEGTGREQYF. The CDR3 nucleotides are TGCGCCAGCAGCTTGGAAGGGACGGGGAGGGAGCAGTACTTC.

This chain links TRBV28 with TRBJ2-7; D is possibly TRBD2 (6 bases). This CDR3 comprises 14 residues. Between the trimmed V and J ends, which lost 3 bases and 2 bases, there was a span of 11 bases. Germline CDR1 and CDR2: MDHEN and SYDVKM. CDR3 sequence reads: CASSLGGVAYEQYF. For the CDR3, the DNA is TGTGCCAGCAGTTTGGGGGGAGTAGCCTACGAGCAGTACTTC.

The chain employs TRBV5-1 and TRBJ2-1; weak D call: TRBD2 (6 bases). Trimming shortened V by 4 bases and J by 0 bases, and 8 bases separated the two germline ends. Germline CDR1 SGHRS, CDR2 YFSETQ. This CDR3 region has 14 residues. CDR3 DNA sequence: TGCGCCAGCAGCGGGGGGAGCTCCTACAATGAGCAGTTCTTC. Translation: CASSGGSSYNEQFF.

The V gene is TRBV23-1, the J gene TRBJ2-7; TRBD1 matches at 8 bases. TRBV23-1 is treated as an ORF (open reading frame) with a function not yet certain. V lost 6 bases and J lost 11; bases outside the gene matches: 15. The CDR3 loop spans 14 amino acids. CDR3 protein: CASSLPSIQGDEYF. Written as DNA, the CDR3 is TGCGCCAGCAGCCTACCTAGCATACAGGGGGACGAGTACTTC.

The chain recombines TRBV7-2 with TRBJ2-2, with D possibly being TRBD2 (5 bases). Trimming removed 4 bases at V and 0 bases at J, with 9 bases between. CDR1 is SGHTA and CDR2 is FQGNSA in the germline V gene. This CDR3 is built from 15 residues. The CDR3 region has the DNA TGTGCCAGCAGCTCCGGGGTTACGAACACCGGGGAGCTGTTTTTT. It translates to CASSSGVTNTGELFF.

In its sample, this clone was seen once. The V call is TRBV7-9, the J call TRBJ1-1; tentatively, D is TRBD1 (6 bases). Trimming took 5 bases from V and 0 from J, leaving 19 bases between them. The germline V gene encodes CDR1 SEHNR and CDR2 FQNEAQ (reference sequence). The CDR3 spans 17 residues. In nucleotides, the CDR3 is TGTGCCAGCAGCCCTCCGGGGGGGGCCAAAATGAACACTGAAGCTTTCTTT. Translated, it gives CASSPPGGAKMNTEAFF.

The chain links TRBV3-1 (or the pseudogene TRBV3-2) to TRBJ1-5; D is uncertain. CDR1 is LGHDT, CDR2 YNNKEL, per germline (reference sequence). The CDR3 contains 16 residues. Trimming pared 0 bases from V and 2 bases from J, leaving 11 bases between. The CDR3 sequence: CASSQDYRGGNQPQHF. As DNA, the CDR3 is TGTGCCAGCAGCCAAGATTACAGAGGAGGCAATCAGCCCCAGCATTTT.

Concerning this clone itself: This specimen includes other DNA sequences encoding the same CDR3. V is TRBV30 and J is TRBJ1-5; D is ambiguous. CDR3 length equals 13 residues. Germline loops: CDR1 GTSNPN, CDR2 SVGIG (reference sequence). Between the trimmed V and J ends, which lost 3 bases and 7 bases, there was a span of 13 bases. In nucleotides, the CDR3 is TGTGCCTGGAGGGACCCCGGGCGGCAGCCCCAGCATTTT. Protein product: CAWRDPGRQPQHF.

This chain joins TRBV11-2 and TRBJ2-3; D is possibly TRBD2 (5 bases). Trimming pared 5 bases from V and 7 bases from J, leaving 16 bases between. Germline CDR1 is SGHAT and CDR2 is FQNNGV. The CDR3 consists of 14 residues. The CDR3 coding sequence is TGTGCCAGCAGCCTAGTAGTGGTCGGGAATACGCAGTATTTT. Its protein is CASSLVVVGNTQYF.

The chain links TRBV5-1 to TRBJ1-4; 9 bases map to TRBD1. Per germline, CDR1 SGHRS and CDR2 YFSETQ. J gave up 1 base and V 0 bases, and 7 bases lay outside the gene matches. This CDR3 has 18 residues. CDR3 nucleotide sequence: TGCGCCAGCAGCTTGGCTTGGACAGGGGCCGGAACTAATGAAAAACTGTTTTTT. Translation: CASSLAWTGAGTNEKLFF.

The rearrangement links TRBV9 to TRBJ2-7; D perhaps matches TRBD2 (6 bases). CDR1 SGDLS and CDR2 YYNGEE come from the germline V gene. This CDR3 contains 13 residues. Deletions cut 0 bases from V and 6 bases from J, with 10 bases between. CDR3 in DNA: TGTGCCAGCAGCGTAGCTACCGGGGGCGAGCAGTACTTC. Translation gives CASSVATGGEQYF.

The chain is built from TRBV30 and TRBJ2-7; 9 nucleotides line up with TRBD1. Per germline, CDR1 GTSNPN and CDR2 SVGIG (reference sequence). The CDR3 runs 12 residues. Unmatched junction bases numbered 2, after V lost 6 bases and J lost 2 bases. The CDR3 DNA reads TGTGCCTGTGGACAGGGGCCCTACGAGCAGTACTTC. It is translated as CACGQGPYEQYF.

The rearrangement links TRBV6-2 or TRBV6-3 to TRBJ2-3; 10 bases are a match to TRBD2. CDR3 length: 16 amino acids. The germline V gene encodes CDR1 MNHEY and CDR2 SVGEGT. Trimming cost V 0 bases and J 4 bases; bases outside gene matches: 4. This CDR3 reads CASSYSSGGAPDTQYF. The CDR3 coding sequence is TGTGCCAGCAGTTACTCGAGCGGGGGGGCCCCAGATACGCAGTATTTT.